The rows below give T cell receptor beta chains drawn from one sample of a study of T cell responses to AZD1222 COVID-19 vaccine. Measured with immunoSEQ multiplex PCR; TCRdb has only the in-frame clones, and not every one. In the table there are some 120,000 clones, 90% of which are singletons. This material consisted of peripheral blood, taken on day 0 of MenACWY control vaccination. These receptors were collected from an adult in good health. The CDR3 runs from the conserved cysteine through the conserved F or W. A D gene is named only where the DNA matches it firmly. A clone size is listed for some rows: how often the clone was seen (once, few, many), or a class if it is expanded.

V	size	D	J	CDR3	DNA
TRBV5-4	NA	NA	TRBJ2-5	CASSPSRQETQYF	TGTGCCAGCAGCCCTAGCCGGCAAGAGACCCAGTACTTC
TRBV9	NA	NA	TRBJ2-1	CASSVGSYNEQFF	TGTGCCAGCAGCGTCGGCAGCTACAATGAGCAGTTCTTC
TRBV6-5	NA	TRBD1	TRBJ1-2	CASSRDRENGYTF	TGTGCCAGCAGTCGGGACAGGGAAAATGGCTACACCTTC
TRBV11-3	once	TRBD2	TRBJ2-2	CASSLTHMLAGGQNTGELFF	TGTGCCAGCAGCTTGACTCATATGCTAGCGGGAGGGCAGAACACCGGGGAGCTGTTTTTT
TRBV7-2	NA	NA	TRBJ2-3	CASSLSSSTDTQYF	TGTGCCAGCAGCTTATCCAGTAGCACAGATACGCAGTATTTT
TRBV10-3	once	TRBD2	TRBJ2-5	CAISESASGSETQYF	TGTGCCATCAGTGAGTCGGCTAGCGGGAGTGAGACCCAGTACTTC
TRBV28	NA	NA	TRBJ2-2	CASSFANMVYGELFF	TGTGCCAGCAGTTTCGCAAACATGGTGTACGGGGAGCTGTTTTTT
TRBV29-1	NA	NA	TRBJ1-2	CSAGGADGYYGYTF	TGCAGCGCCGGGGGGGCAGACGGATACTATGGCTACACCTTC
TRBV5-8	NA	TRBD1	TRBJ1-5	CASSLGRGHNQPQHF	TGTGCCAGCAGCTTGGGCAGGGGGCACAATCAGCCCCAGCATTTT
TRBV3-1/TRBV3-2	NA	NA	TRBJ1-2	CASMGLLGGERDYGYTF	TGTGCCAGCATGGGGTTACTGGGAGGGGAGAGAGACTATGGCTACACCTTC
TRBV5-1	NA	NA	TRBJ2-1	CASVGGQTSSYNEQFF	TGCGCCAGCGTGGGGGGACAGACGAGCTCCTACAATGAGCAGTTCTTC
TRBV27	NA	NA	TRBJ1-5	CASRVGRNQPQHF	TGTGCCAGCAGGGTTGGGCGCAATCAGCCCCAGCATTTT
TRBV10-2	NA	NA	TRBJ2-7	CASSDKDYEQYF	TGCGCCAGCAGTGATAAGGACTACGAGCAGTACTTC
TRBV29-1	NA	TRBD1	TRBJ1-5	CSVALGTGGNQPQHF	TGCAGCGTTGCGCTCGGGACAGGCGGCAATCAGCCCCAGCATTTT
TRBV20-1	once	NA	TRBJ1-2	CSARAGYGYTF	TGCAGTGCTAGAGCAGGCTATGGCTACACCTTC
TRBV24-1	NA	TRBD2	TRBJ2-5	CATSGATSETYQETQYF	TGTGCCACCAGTGGGGCGACTAGCGAGACGTACCAAGAGACCCAGTACTTC
TRBV6-2/TRBV6-3	once	NA	TRBJ2-1	CASSYSAYNEQFF	TGTGCCAGCAGTTACTCAGCCTACAATGAGCAGTTCTTC
TRBV19	NA	NA	TRBJ1-2	CASSRREGGYTF	TGTGCCAGTAGTCGCAGGGAGGGTGGCTACACCTTC
TRBV30	NA	NA	TRBJ1-4	CAWSEDGSTNEKLFF	TGTGCCTGGAGTGAGGACGGAAGTACTAATGAAAAACTGTTTTTT
TRBV7-8	NA	TRBD1	TRBJ1-2	CASSLAGTAYGYTF	TGTGCCAGCAGCCTGGCCGGGACAGCCTATGGCTACACCTTC
TRBV6-5	NA	NA	TRBJ1-4	CATRDGPNEKLFF	TGTGCCACCAGGGACGGACCTAATGAAAAACTGTTTTTT
TRBV11-2	few	NA	TRBJ1-2	CASSFNYGYTF	TGTGCCAGCAGCTTTAACTATGGCTACACCTTC
TRBV11-2	NA	NA	TRBJ2-5	CASSGEGGQETQYF	TGTGCCAGCAGCGGAGAGGGGGGACAAGAGACCCAGTACTTC
TRBV29-1	NA	NA	TRBJ1-2	CSVGQTSYGYTF	TGCAGCGTCGGACAGACCTCCTATGGCTACACCTTC
TRBV12-5	NA	NA	TRBJ1-5	CASGLPKHGNSNQPQHF	TGTGCTAGTGGTTTGCCCAAACACGGTAATAGCAATCAGCCCCAGCATTTT
TRBV3-1/TRBV3-2	NA	TRBD1	TRBJ2-7	CASSRDSIRTYEQYF	TGTGCCAGCAGCCGGGACAGCATTAGGACCTACGAGCAGTACTTC
TRBV3-1/TRBV3-2	NA	TRBD1	TRBJ1-5	CASSLGQVNQPQHF	TGTGCCAGCAGCCTAGGACAGGTTAATCAGCCCCAGCATTTT
TRBV4-3	NA	NA	TRBJ1-6	CASSQTIGRDNSPLHF	TGCGCCAGCAGCCAAACGATTGGGAGGGATAATTCACCCCTCCACTTT
TRBV18	NA	TRBD2	TRBJ2-1	CASSPLAGGRNEQFF	TGTGCCAGCTCACCACTCGCGGGAGGGCGTAATGAGCAGTTCTTC
TRBV5-1	NA	TRBD1	TRBJ2-1	CASSHGQDNEQFF	TGCGCCAGCAGCCACGGACAGGACAATGAGCAGTTCTTC
TRBV5-1	NA	TRBD2	TRBJ2-1	CASSLAEFTSGRGNEQFF	TGCGCCAGCAGCTTGGCGGAATTCACTAGCGGGAGGGGTAATGAGCAGTTCTTC
TRBV9	NA	NA	TRBJ1-5	CASSPRPGAEAQHF	TGTGCCAGCAGCCCCCGTCCGGGGGCGGAGGCCCAGCATTTT
TRBV10-3	NA	TRBD1	TRBJ1-1	CAISEQGANTEAFF	TGTGCCATCAGTGAACAGGGGGCAAACACTGAAGCTTTCTTT
TRBV15	NA	TRBD1	TRBJ2-1	CATSRDDTGSRQGGFVDEQFF	TGTGCCACCAGCAGAGACGATACTGGGTCCAGACAGGGGGGCTTCGTCGATGAGCAGTTCTTC
TRBV7-9	NA	NA	TRBJ2-7	CASSPRDGLEQYF	TGTGCCAGCAGCCCCAGGGACGGCCTGGAGCAGTACTTC
TRBV5-1	NA	NA	TRBJ2-3	CASSSDSTDTQYF	TGCGCCAGCAGCTCTGATAGCACAGATACGCAGTATTTT
TRBV7-8	NA	NA	TRBJ1-5	CASTSGGSSNQPQHF	TGTGCCAGCACGTCTGGGGGGTCGAGCAATCAGCCCCAGCATTTT
TRBV3-1/TRBV3-2	once	NA	TRBJ2-1	CASSQRWNNEQFF	TGTGCCAGCAGCCAGCGTTGGAACAATGAGCAGTTCTTC
TRBV28	NA	NA	TRBJ1-5	CASSLPRDSSNQPQHF	TGTGCCAGCAGTTTGCCCCGGGACTCTAGCAATCAGCCCCAGCATTTT
TRBV5-1	NA	NA	TRBJ2-3	CASSLNPSGAITSTDTQYF	TGCGCCAGCAGCTTGAACCCGTCAGGGGCGATTACTTCGACAGATACGCAGTATTTT
TRBV18	NA	TRBD1	TRBJ1-2	CASSPPGTGTGYTF	TGTGCCAGCTCACCACCTGGGACAGGTACCGGCTACACCTTC
TRBV28	NA	TRBD2	TRBJ2-3	CASSSSGSGDTQYF	TGTGCCAGCAGTTCCAGCGGGAGTGGAGATACGCAGTATTTT
TRBV10-2	NA	TRBD2	TRBJ2-3	CASKLAGGTGYTDTQYF	TGCGCCAGCAAACTAGCGGGGGGGACTGGATACACAGATACGCAGTATTTT
TRBV11-2	NA	NA	TRBJ2-4	CASSPRVPAKNIQYF	TGTGCCAGCAGCCCTAGGGTTCCAGCCAAAAACATTCAGTACTTC
TRBV10-1	NA	NA	TRBJ2-1	CASSESDGDLYNEQFF	TGCGCCAGCAGTGAGTCGGATGGTGATCTCTACAATGAGCAGTTCTTC
TRBV5-5	NA	NA	TRBJ2-2	CASSLPAWAGTGELFF	TGTGCCAGCAGCCTTCCGGCGTGGGCCGGCACCGGGGAGCTGTTTTTT
TRBV28	NA	NA	TRBJ2-5	CASSLVPVLGETQYF	TGTGCCAGCAGTTTAGTACCCGTGCTTGGGGAGACCCAGTACTTC